This is a list of T cell receptor beta chains from one sample in a study of blood T cell repertoires in COVID-19. The assay was immunoSEQ multiplex PCR, and TCRdb's table has in-frame clones only and misses some. The table shows 380,000 or so clones, with 88% occurring only once. Material: PBMCs or T cells enriched from blood (not recorded which). These receptors all come from a woman aged 30 to 39 with acute COVID-19. Both conserved end residues are part of each CDR3. Each record gives: V gene, D gene, J gene, clone size, CDR3 protein, CDR3 DNA. The D gene is left open where the match is weak. A row's size may be missing; if present it is once, few, many or a size class.

TRBV24-1,.,TRBJ1-2,.,CATSDGQHYGYTF,TGTGCCACCAGTGACGGACAGCACTATGGCTACACCTTC
TRBV3-1/TRBV3-2,.,TRBJ2-6,.,CASSQHTGTGANVLTF,TGTGCCAGCAGCCAACACACAGGGACCGGGGCCAACGTCCTGACTTTC
TRBV7-9,.,TRBJ1-5,.,CASSRGGGNQPQHF,TGTGCCAGCAGCCGCGGGGGGGGCAATCAGCCCCAGCATTTT
TRBV6-5,.,TRBJ1-1,.,CASSYAGGRKGTEAFF,TGTGCCAGCAGTTACGCCGGGGGGCGTAAGGGGACTGAAGCTTTCTTT
TRBV25-1,.,TRBJ2-1,.,CASSEWGRGADEQFF,TGTGCCAGCAGTGAATGGGGCAGGGGTGCGGATGAGCAGTTCTTC
TRBV11-2,.,TRBJ2-7,.,CASSPNQDSLSYEQYF,TGTGCCAGCAGCCCGAATCAAGACAGTCTCTCCTACGAGCAGTACTTC
TRBV5-1,TRBD2,TRBJ2-3,.,CASSSFSGFDDTQYF,TGCGCCAGCAGCTCATTTAGCGGGTTCGATGATACGCAGTATTTT
TRBV18,.,TRBJ1-5,.,CASSPGRDEHQHF,TGTGCCAGCTCACCAGGGAGGGACGAACACCAGCATTTT
TRBV7-2,.,TRBJ1-2,.,CASSLASGGAGIYGYTF,TGTGCCAGCAGCTTAGCGTCGGGGGGGGCCGGGATCTATGGCTACACCTTC
TRBV19,.,TRBJ1-5,.,CATPPIERQPQHF,TGTGCCACCCCCCCAATCGAGCGGCAGCCCCAGCATTTT
TRBV6-5,TRBD2,TRBJ2-1,.,CASKLALTYNEQFF,TGTGCCAGCAAACTAGCGCTTACCTACAATGAGCAGTTCTTC
TRBV7-2,TRBD1,TRBJ1-1,.,CASSFADRGPAFF,TGTGCCAGCAGCTTCGCTGACAGGGGGCCAGCTTTCTTT
TRBV2,.,TRBJ1-1,.,CASSEWQGNTEAFF,TGTGCCAGCAGTGAGTGGCAGGGGAACACTGAAGCTTTCTTT
TRBV6-1,.,TRBJ2-5,.,CASRSSGSWETQYF,TGTGCCAGCAGGAGCAGCGGCTCTTGGGAGACCCAGTACTTC
TRBV30,.,TRBJ1-4,.,CAWSSLAGANEKLFF,TGTGCCTGGAGTTCGCTCGCGGGGGCGAATGAAAAACTGTTTTTT
TRBV6-5,TRBD1,TRBJ1-4,.,CASSYGGQGSEKLFF,TGTGCCAGCAGTTACGGGGGACAGGGATCGGAAAAACTGTTTTTT
TRBV30,.,TRBJ2-2,.,CAWRRVVGELFF,TGTGCCTGGAGGCGGGTGGTCGGGGAGCTGTTTTTT
TRBV5-1,TRBD2,TRBJ2-3,.,CASSFSTQRGTALTDTQYF,TGCGCCAGCAGCTTCTCTACGCAGCGGGGGACGGCCTTAACAGATACGCAGTATTTT
TRBV27,TRBD2,TRBJ2-1,.,CASAQGGLAGGEQFF,TGTGCCAGCGCCCAGGGGGGACTAGCGGGCGGGGAGCAGTTCTTC
TRBV18,TRBD2,TRBJ2-2,.,CASSPLDSGTGELFF,TGTGCCAGCTCACCACTAGATAGCGGGACCGGGGAGCTGTTTTTT
TRBV15,TRBD1,TRBJ1-4,.,CATSSPRDSLFYNEKLFF,TGTGCCACCAGTTCACCCCGGGACAGCTTGTTTTATAATGAAAAACTGTTTTTT
TRBV3-1/TRBV3-2,TRBD1,TRBJ1-4,.,CASSTRQGDEKLFF,TGTGCCAGCAGCACTCGACAGGGGGACGAAAAACTGTTTTTT
TRBV6-5,.,TRBJ1-2,.,CASRSTLTDGYTF,TGTGCCAGCAGATCGACACTCACCGATGGCTACACCTTC
TRBV9,.,TRBJ1-2,.,CASSGQGPHYGYTF,TGTGCCAGCAGCGGCCAGGGTCCCCACTATGGCTACACCTTC
TRBV5-1,.,TRBJ2-5,.,CASSLYWGDETQYF,TGCGCCAGCAGCTTGTATTGGGGGGACGAGACCCAGTACTTC
TRBV6-6,TRBD2,TRBJ2-3,.,CASSYAWGGTDTQYF,TGTGCCAGCAGTTACGCCTGGGGAGGGACAGATACGCAGTATTTT
TRBV5-6,.,TRBJ1-5,.,CASSLGGPLSNQPQHF,TGTGCCAGCAGCCTCGGGGGACCGCTTAGCAATCAGCCCCAGCATTTT
TRBV24-1,TRBD1,TRBJ2-3,.,CATSDLGTVTDTQYF,TGTGCCACCAGTGATTTGGGGACAGTGACAGATACGCAGTATTTT
TRBV18,.,TRBJ2-2,.,CASSPMTVTNTGELFF,TGTGCCAGCTCACCAATGACAGTAACGAACACCGGGGAGCTGTTTTTT
TRBV7-9,.,TRBJ2-1,.,CASSSPSPGDEQFF,TGTGCCAGCAGCTCTCCATCCCCCGGGGATGAGCAGTTCTTC
TRBV7-2,TRBD1,TRBJ1-6,.,CASSGGTGGSNSPLHF,TGTGCCAGCAGCGGGGGGACAGGGGGAAGTAATTCACCCCTCCACTTT
TRBV24-1,.,TRBJ2-3,few,CATSDRTDFTDTQYF,TGTGCCACCAGTGATAGGACTGACTTCACAGATACGCAGTATTTT
TRBV11-2,.,TRBJ1-2,.,CASGRVKNYGYTF,TGTGCCAGCGGCAGGGTAAAGAACTATGGCTACACCTTC
TRBV19,.,TRBJ1-2,.,CATQGYYGYTF,TGTGCCACCCAGGGGTACTATGGCTACACCTTC
TRBV9,.,TRBJ2-2,.,CASSLLAGNTGELFF,TGTGCCAGCAGCCTCCTGGCGGGAAACACCGGGGAGCTGTTTTTT
TRBV27,.,TRBJ1-6,.,CASSSWEQGNNSPLHF,TGTGCCAGCAGTTCCTGGGAACAGGGAAATAATTCACCCCTCCACTTT